This T cell receptor (beta chain) was retrieved from a study of monozygotic twins with inflammatory bowel disease. Whole-study findings and limits: Healthy co-twins, by inverse Simpson, had higher TCRbeta diversity than their siblings with IBD. Patient repertoires may have gained variability from differing immunosuppressive treatments.

Regarding this clonotype: Antigen specificity is unknown.

TCRdb reprocessed the 5' RACE reads and stores each CDR3 protein as one record, lacking DNA. Its clone listing holds more than 110,000 distinct CDR3 sequences. Material for sequencing was blood. This TCR was recovered from a human donor with ulcerative colitis or Crohn's disease, or a healthy co-twin of an affected twin (not recorded which).

CDR3 amino acids: CSVEEDGTPDTQYF. V gene TRBV29-1 combines with J gene TRBJ2-3; the TCRdb D gene call, TRBD1, has no DNA to confirm it. CDR3 size: 14 residues. The germline CDR1 and CDR2 sequences are SQVTM and ANQGSEA.